The rows below give T cell receptor beta chains drawn from one sample of a study of blood T cell repertoires in COVID-19. Assay used: immunoSEQ multiplex PCR; TCRdb lists only in-frame clones, some missing. The profile covers 100,000 to 120,000 clones, with more than 80% appearing a single time and about 5.5% taken by the ten largest. What was sequenced was peripheral blood. Receptors originate from a woman aged 60-70 years with COVID-19, enrolled during active disease. Both conserved end residues are part of each CDR3. Each record gives: clone size, D gene, V gene, J gene, CDR3 protein, CDR3 DNA. D genes are given only for firm matches. Some rows have no size entry. The others give once, few or many, or a class for an expanded clone.

>-|-|TRBV7-3|TRBJ2-5
CASSSRDQETQYF
TGTGCCAGCAGCTCCCGTGACCAAGAGACCCAGTACTTC
>-|-|TRBV18|TRBJ1-1
CASSPNSPDRNTEAFF
TGTGCCAGCTCACCGAACTCCCCCGACAGAAACACTGAAGCTTTCTTT
>-|-|TRBV13|TRBJ1-2
CASSLRDNRHGYTF
TGTGCCAGCAGCTTAAGGGACAACAGGCATGGCTACACCTTC
>-|TRBD2|TRBV6-2/TRBV6-3|TRBJ2-7
CASSYRLAGGYEQYF
TGTGCCAGCAGTTACCGGCTAGCGGGGGGCTACGAGCAGTACTTC
>once|TRBD1|TRBV5-5|TRBJ1-3
CASSLRDRGNTIYF
TGTGCCAGCAGCCTCCGGGACAGGGGAAACACCATATATTTT
>-|TRBD1|TRBV30|TRBJ1-2
CAWSVGDRVSGYTF
TGTGCCTGGAGTGTAGGGGACAGGGTAAGTGGCTACACCTTC
>-|-|TRBV7-9|TRBJ1-1
CASSLGAGINTEAFF
TGTGCCAGCAGCTTAGGAGCGGGAATTAACACTGAAGCTTTCTTT
>-|-|TRBV2|TRBJ1-6
CARWGVNSPLHF
TGTGCCAGATGGGGGGTAAATTCACCCCTCCACTTT
>-|TRBD2|TRBV7-9|TRBJ2-1
CASSSAGGSFYNEQFF
TGTGCCAGCAGCTCAGCGGGGGGTTCTTTCTACAATGAGCAGTTCTTC
>-|-|TRBV19|TRBJ1-1
CASSLPGVGSTEAFF
TGTGCCAGTAGTCTCCCGGGGGTTGGGAGCACTGAAGCTTTCTTT
>-|TRBD1|TRBV19|TRBJ1-2
CASSMGVTGGIYGYTF
TGTGCCAGTAGTATGGGAGTGACAGGGGGAATCTATGGCTACACCTTC
>-|TRBD2|TRBV30|TRBJ2-3
CAWSPRSGGTDTQYF
TGTGCCTGGAGCCCGCGAAGCGGGGGAACAGATACGCAGTATTTT
>-|-|TRBV11-2|TRBJ2-1
CASSLDGRGGYNEQFF
TGTGCCAGCAGCTTAGACGGTCGAGGGGGCTACAATGAGCAGTTCTTC
>-|TRBD1|TRBV9|TRBJ1-6
CASSVEATGDNSPLHF
TGTGCCAGCAGCGTAGAGGCAACAGGGGATAATTCACCCCTCCACTTT
>-|TRBD2|TRBV7-3|TRBJ2-2
CASSWGLAGTGELFF
TGTGCCAGCAGCTGGGGACTAGCGGGGACAGGGGAGCTGTTTTTT
>-|TRBD2|TRBV2|TRBJ2-3
CASSAGGPVDTQYF
TGTGCCAGCTCAGCGGGGGGGCCGGTCGATACGCAGTATTTT
>-|-|TRBV19|TRBJ1-5
CASSILYRGRGNQPQHF
TGTGCCAGTAGTATATTGTATCGAGGGAGGGGCAATCAGCCCCAGCATTTT
>-|TRBD1|TRBV11-3|TRBJ2-7
CASSHWTGGEQYF
TGTGCCAGCAGCCATTGGACAGGGGGCGAGCAGTACTTC
>-|TRBD1|TRBV13|TRBJ2-3
CASSLGDRGTDTQYF
TGTGCCAGCAGCTTAGGGGACAGGGGTACAGATACGCAGTATTTT
>-|-|TRBV6-5|TRBJ1-2
CASSYSSTGAGCTF
TGTGCCAGCAGTTACTCGAGTACAGGTGCAGGATGCACCTTC
>-|-|TRBV15|TRBJ1-6
CATSLTRGAGSLHF
TGTGCCACCAGCCTTACCCGGGGAGCGGGCTCCCTCCACTTT
>once|TRBD1|TRBV10-3|TRBJ1-1
CASNPGQGLAEAFF
TGTGCTTCCAACCCGGGACAGGGGTTAGCTGAAGCTTTCTTT
>many|-|TRBV6-5|TRBJ2-7
CASTDTGLGNEQYF
TGTGCCAGCACCGACACAGGGCTTGGGAACGAGCAGTACTTC
>-|-|TRBV10-3|TRBJ1-2
CAISEGQVNYGYTF
TGTGCCATCAGTGAGGGGCAGGTAAACTATGGCTACACCTTC
>-|-|TRBV11-1|TRBJ1-1
CASSFQWTEAFF
TGTGCCAGCAGCTTTCAGTGGACTGAAGCTTTCTTT
>-|-|TRBV14|TRBJ2-2
CASSAWVGFNTGELFF
TGTGCCAGCAGCGCCTGGGTGGGCTTTAACACCGGGGAGCTGTTTTTT
>-|-|TRBV29-1|TRBJ2-3
CSVEMLRGHRPDTQYF
TGCAGCGTTGAAATGTTGAGGGGACACCGTCCAGATACGCAGTATTTT
>-|TRBD1|TRBV9|TRBJ2-7
CASSVTGTGNYEQYF
TGTGCCAGCAGCGTAACCGGGACAGGGAACTACGAGCAGTACTTC
>-|TRBD1|TRBV19|TRBJ1-1
CASSIDWTGMNTEAFF
TGTGCCAGTAGTATAGACTGGACAGGGATGAACACTGAAGCTTTCTTT
>-|TRBD2|TRBV4-1|TRBJ2-1
CASSQSGGADEQFF
TGCGCCAGCAGCCAAAGCGGGGGGGCCGATGAGCAGTTCTTC
>few|TRBD1|TRBV2|TRBJ1-1
CASSVGQGGTEAFF
TGTGCCAGCAGTGTGGGGCAGGGGGGAACTGAAGCTTTCTTT
>-|-|TRBV11-1|TRBJ1-1
CASSPGGMNTEAFF
TGTGCCAGCAGCCCGGGGGGAATGAACACTGAAGCTTTCTTT
>-|TRBD1|TRBV7-2|TRBJ2-3
CASSLEQAGGADTQYF
TGTGCCAGCAGCTTGGAGCAGGCAGGGGGCGCAGATACGCAGTATTTT
>-|-|TRBV5-1|TRBJ2-2
CASSLDTSPNTGELFF
TGCGCCAGCAGCTTGGATACTAGCCCGAACACCGGGGAGCTGTTTTTT
>-|-|TRBV11-1|TRBJ1-1
CASSLGLTEAFF
TGTGCCAGCAGCTTAGGGCTCACTGAAGCTTTCTTT
>-|-|TRBV2|TRBJ2-7
CASIGGAPYEQYF
TGTGCCAGCATTGGGGGGGCCCCCTACGAGCAGTACTTC
>-|TRBD2|TRBV7-6|TRBJ2-7
CASSSTSGGYEQYF
TGTGCCAGCAGCTCCACTAGCGGGGGTTACGAGCAGTACTTC
>-|-|TRBV6-5|TRBJ1-1
CASRLEGRTEAFF
TGTGCCAGCAGACTGGAGGGGCGAACTGAAGCTTTCTTT
>-|-|TRBV15|TRBJ1-1
CATSRVRGTEAFF
TGTGCCACCAGCAGAGTCCGGGGGACTGAAGCTTTCTTT
>few|TRBD1|TRBV7-9|TRBJ1-4
CASSTMDRATNEKLFF
TGTGCCAGCAGCACTATGGACAGGGCAACTAATGAAAAACTGTTTTTT
>-|-|TRBV2|TRBJ2-3
CASSEQGIEEYF
TGTGCCAGCAGTGAACAGGGGATCGAGGAGTATTTT
>once|TRBD1|TRBV19|TRBJ2-7
CASSILGGAPYEQYF
TGTGCCAGTAGTATTTTAGGGGGCGCCCCCTACGAGCAGTACTTC
>-|-|TRBV2|TRBJ1-6
CASSESAGAGSPLHF
TGTGCCAGCAGTGAATCTGCAGGGGCGGGTTCACCCCTCCACTTT
>-|-|TRBV4-2|TRBJ2-1
CASSQVGPIADYNEQFF
TGTGCCAGCAGCCAAGTCGGCCCCATAGCGGACTACAATGAGCAGTTCTTC
>-|TRBD1|TRBV29-1|TRBJ2-7
CSVGDRLHEQYF
TGCAGCGTTGGGGACAGGCTTCACGAGCAGTACTTC
>once|-|TRBV5-4|TRBJ2-5
CASSVGEAQYF
TGTGCCAGCAGCGTAGGGGAGGCCCAGTACTTC
>-|TRBD2|TRBV11-2|TRBJ2-1
CASASGNYNEQFF
TGTGCCAGCGCTAGCGGGAACTACAATGAGCAGTTCTTC
>-|TRBD1|TRBV7-6|TRBJ1-1
CASSLAYRYRGHTEAFF
TGTGCCAGCAGCTTAGCCTATCGGTACAGGGGGCACACTGAAGCTTTCTTT
>once|TRBD2|TRBV7-3|TRBJ2-2
CASSLGGTSGTTGELFF
TGTGCCAGCAGCTTAGGGGGGACTAGCGGGACCACCGGGGAGCTGTTTTTT
>-|-|TRBV19|TRBJ1-2
CASRTRQNPTENYGYTF
TGTGCCAGTCGAACCCGACAGAACCCGACAGAAAACTATGGCTACACCTTC
>-|-|TRBV7-9|TRBJ1-4
CASSLGIGPGQGEKLFF
TGTGCCAGCAGCTTAGGGATAGGACCCGGCCAGGGTGAAAAACTGTTTTTT
>-|-|TRBV5-1|TRBJ1-1
CASSNGSPGVEAFF
TGCGCCAGCAGCAACGGCAGCCCCGGGGTTGAAGCTTTCTTT